This entry lists 5 T cell receptor beta chains sequenced from one sample in a study of blood T cell repertoires in COVID-19. This table comes from immunoSEQ multiplex PCR, and its TCRdb copy is limited to in-frame clones, with some not included. Of under 300,000 clones detected, around 80% appear once; the ten largest clones hold 3.4%. Sequencing input: peripheral blood. These receptors were taken from a woman aged 18-29 years with acute or convalescent COVID-19.

The V and J genes are TRBV6-5 and TRBJ2-7, with D possibly matching TRBD1 (5 bases). The CDR3 covers 12 residues. CDR1 MNHEY and CDR2 SVGAGI come from the germline V gene. V was pared by 4 bases and J by 4 bases, with 8 bases between. This CDR3 is CASSFSGYEQYF. The CDR3 bases are TGTGCCAGCAGTTTTTCAGGGTACGAGCAGTACTTC.

This sequence joins TRBV29-1 and TRBJ2-3, with 7 bases matching TRBD2. V lost 4 bases, J lost 0 bases, and 10 bases stayed unmatched. Looked up from germline, CDR1 is SQVTM and CDR2 is ANQGSEA. This CDR3 comprises 16 residues. The CDR3 spells CSVVSPSSGSTDTQYF. CDR3 DNA: TGCAGCGTTGTATCGCCGTCTAGCGGAAGCACAGATACGCAGTATTTT.

The rearrangement joins TRBV6-2 or TRBV6-3 to TRBJ2-7; tentative D call: TRBD2 (6 bases). The V end lost 4 bases, the J end lost 0 bases, and 19 bases lay between the germline ends. There are 17 residues in the CDR3. The V gene's germline CDR1 is MNHEY and CDR2 SVGEGT. Here the CDR3 DNA reads TGTGCCAGCAGTTTGGAGGAGGAGGGAGTGCCCTCCTACGAGCAGTACTTC. Its translation: CASSLEEEGVPSYEQYF.

This clone was recorded only once. V gene TRBV6-5 combines with J gene TRBJ2-7; D might be TRBD2 (5 bases). Germline V gene lookup returns CDR1 MNHEY and CDR2 SVGAGI. This CDR3 has 14 amino acids. V was clipped by 0 bases and J by 7 bases, with 13 bases between them. The CDR3 sequence is CASSYSGAPGEQYF. In nucleotides, the CDR3 is TGTGCCAGCAGTTACTCGGGAGCCCCGGGAGAGCAGTACTTC.

The chain employs TRBV6-4 and TRBJ2-4, with D possibly TRBD2 on 7 matching bases. This CDR3 is 15 amino acids long. Germline V gene lookup returns CDR1 MRHNA and CDR2 SNTAGT. V dropped 3 bases and J dropped 6 bases, with 15 bases sitting between them. The DNA for the CDR3 is TGTGCCAGCAGTGAAGGTGGGGGGGCCGGAAACATTCAGTACTTC. Translation gives CASSEGGGAGNIQYF.